This T cell receptor beta chain came from a study of quantifying T cell responses using KT2 cells. Turning to the study itself: RNA was reverse transcribed with TCR alpha and beta constant-region primers.

KT2, a clone with a known TCR, was spiked into unfractionated PBMC. Different KT2-to-PBMC ratios were created with a constant PBMC count. This CDR3 comprises 14 residues. Germline V lookup: CDR1 SNHLY, CDR2 FYNNEI. With V trimmed by 6 bases and J by 5 bases, 9 bases remained unmatched. The cDNA 3' end received a ligated oligonucleotide with a UMI. An equimolar mix of RC1.1 and RC1.2 primed the beta chain across TRBC1 and TRBC2. Separate processing of TCR alpha and beta chains began at the second PCR. TCRdb processed the UMI-ligation and nested PCR reads anew with MiXCR; each CDR3 protein has one entry. The sample lists some 41,000 distinct CDR3 sequences; 15% to 20% were seen once.

The rearrangement uses TRBV2 and TRBJ2-5, with 7 bases aligning to TRBD1. This sequence originates from a human donor. The source material was PBMCs spiked with cells of the T cell clone KT2. The CDR3 DNA reads TGTGCCAGCAGGGGATTTGACAGGGTGGAGACCCAGTACTTC. Protein: CASRGFDRVETQYF.